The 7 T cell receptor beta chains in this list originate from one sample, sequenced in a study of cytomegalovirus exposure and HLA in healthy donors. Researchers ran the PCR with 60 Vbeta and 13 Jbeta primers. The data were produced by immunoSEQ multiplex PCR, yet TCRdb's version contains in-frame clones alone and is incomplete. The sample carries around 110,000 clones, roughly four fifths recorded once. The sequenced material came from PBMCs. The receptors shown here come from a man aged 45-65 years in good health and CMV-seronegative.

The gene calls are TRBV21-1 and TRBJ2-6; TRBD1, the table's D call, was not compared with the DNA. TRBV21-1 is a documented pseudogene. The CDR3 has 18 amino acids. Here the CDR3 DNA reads TGTGCCAGCGCCACCGGGACAGGGGGCTGTAGAGGGGCCAACGTCCTGACTTTC. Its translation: CASATGTGGCRGANVLTF.

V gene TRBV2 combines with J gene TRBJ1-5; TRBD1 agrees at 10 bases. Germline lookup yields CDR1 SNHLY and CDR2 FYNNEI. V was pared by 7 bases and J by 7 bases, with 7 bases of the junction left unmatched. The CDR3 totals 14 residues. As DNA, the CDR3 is TGTGCCAGCAAGCGGGACAGGGGAGAGCAGCCCCAGCATTTT. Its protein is CASKRDRGEQPQHF.

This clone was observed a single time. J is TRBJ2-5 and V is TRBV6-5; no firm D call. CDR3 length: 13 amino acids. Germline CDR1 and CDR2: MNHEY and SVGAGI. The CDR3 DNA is TGTGTTGAGCGTATTGGCTGCCAAGAGACCCAGTACTTC. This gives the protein CVERIGCQETQYF.

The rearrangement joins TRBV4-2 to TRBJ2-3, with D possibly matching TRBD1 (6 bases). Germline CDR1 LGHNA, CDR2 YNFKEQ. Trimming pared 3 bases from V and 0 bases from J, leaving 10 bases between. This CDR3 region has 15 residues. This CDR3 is CASSQGTISTDTQYF. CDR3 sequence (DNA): TGTGCCAGCAGCCAGGGGACAATTAGCACAGATACGCAGTATTTT.

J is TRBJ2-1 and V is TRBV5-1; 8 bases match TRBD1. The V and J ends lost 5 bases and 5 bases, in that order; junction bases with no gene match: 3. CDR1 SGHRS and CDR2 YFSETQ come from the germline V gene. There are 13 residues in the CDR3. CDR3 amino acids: CASRLTGDNEQFF. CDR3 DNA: TGCGCCAGCAGGCTGACAGGGGACAATGAGCAGTTCTTC.

CDR3 loop: CASSRQVSSYEQYF. In nucleotides, the CDR3 is TGTGCCAGTAGCCGACAGGTCAGCTCCTACGAGCAGTACTTC. The rearrangement links TRBV19 to TRBJ2-7; possible D gene TRBD1, 6 bases. V lost 6 bases and J 0 bases, leaving 12 bases between the germline ends. CDR3 length: 14 amino acids. Germline V gene data show CDR1 as LNHDA and CDR2 as SQIVND (reference sequence).

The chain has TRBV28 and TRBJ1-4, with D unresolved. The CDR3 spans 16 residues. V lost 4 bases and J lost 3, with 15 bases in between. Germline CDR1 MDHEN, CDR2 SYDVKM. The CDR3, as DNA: TGTGCCAGCAGTTCGGTCGGTCGGGTATCTAATGAAAAACTGTTTTTT. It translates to CASSSVGRVSNEKLFF.